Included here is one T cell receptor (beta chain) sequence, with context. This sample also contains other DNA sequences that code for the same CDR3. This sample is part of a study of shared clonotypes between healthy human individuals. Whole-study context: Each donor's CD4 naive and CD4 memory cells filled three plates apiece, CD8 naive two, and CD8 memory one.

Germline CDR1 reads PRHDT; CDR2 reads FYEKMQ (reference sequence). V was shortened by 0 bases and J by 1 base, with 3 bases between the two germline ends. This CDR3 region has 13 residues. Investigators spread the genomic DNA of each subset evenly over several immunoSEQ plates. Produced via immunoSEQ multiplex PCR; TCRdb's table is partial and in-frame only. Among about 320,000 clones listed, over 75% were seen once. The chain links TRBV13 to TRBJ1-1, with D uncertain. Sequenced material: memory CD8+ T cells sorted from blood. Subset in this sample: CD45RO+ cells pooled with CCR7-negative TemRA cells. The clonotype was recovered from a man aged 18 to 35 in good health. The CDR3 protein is CASSLGGNTEAFF. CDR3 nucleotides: TGTGCCAGCAGCTTAGGCGGGAACACTGAAGCTTTCTTT.